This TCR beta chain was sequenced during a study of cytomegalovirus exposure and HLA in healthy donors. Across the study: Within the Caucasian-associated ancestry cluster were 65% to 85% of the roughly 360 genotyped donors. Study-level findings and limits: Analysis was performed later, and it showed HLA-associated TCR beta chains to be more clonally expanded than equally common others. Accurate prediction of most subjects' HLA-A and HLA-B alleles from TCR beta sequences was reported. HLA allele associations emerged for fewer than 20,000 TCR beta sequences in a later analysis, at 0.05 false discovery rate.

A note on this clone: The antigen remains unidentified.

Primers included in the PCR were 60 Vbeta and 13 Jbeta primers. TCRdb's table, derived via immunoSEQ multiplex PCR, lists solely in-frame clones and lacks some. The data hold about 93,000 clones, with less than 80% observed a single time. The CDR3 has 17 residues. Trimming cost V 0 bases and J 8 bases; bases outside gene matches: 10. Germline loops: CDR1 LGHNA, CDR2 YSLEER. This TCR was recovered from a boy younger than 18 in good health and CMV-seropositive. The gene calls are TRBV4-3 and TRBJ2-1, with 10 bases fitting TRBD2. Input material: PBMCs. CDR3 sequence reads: CASSQEGLAGVFDEQFF. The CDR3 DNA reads TGCGCCAGCAGCCAAGAAGGGCTAGCGGGAGTATTCGATGAGCAGTTCTTC.